The TCR beta chain described here comes from a study of T cell responses to AZD1222 COVID-19 vaccine. Overall study findings and caveats: Reportedly, nearly half of unique spike TCRs recognized epitopes outside B.1.351/B.1.1.7 mutations. It should be noted that donors were predominantly white British and more often female, and clonal diversity was possibly underestimated. Spike-wide coverage was observed for vaccine-associated CD4 TCRs, with dominant responses at 160-218 and 743-854.

In germline, CDR1 is KGHSH, CDR2 LQKENI. The CDR3 runs to 14 residues. V was shortened by 3 bases and J by 0 bases, with 5 bases between the two germline ends. Regarding this clone: Its cognate antigen is unknown.

Clones were sequenced by immunoSEQ multiplex PCR, and TCRdb holds only the in-frame ones, with some missing. The sample consists of about 97,000 clones, roughly 84% of them appearing once. This sequence joins TRBV18 and TRBJ2-2; D gene unclear. This TCR came from an adult in good health. The source was peripheral blood, collected on day 0 of AZD1222 vaccination. For the CDR3, the DNA is TGTGCCAGCTCACCCCCCCCGAACACCGGGGAGCTGTTTTTT. It specifies CASSPPPNTGELFF.